This T cell receptor beta chain was recovered during a study of blood T cell dynamics during melanoma immunotherapy (TCRdb year 2020). About the study as a whole: All patients had metastatic melanoma and were given first-line pembrolizumab or nivolumab plus ipilimumab as standard of care in the United Kingdom. The training cohort consisted of consecutive patients, while an additional independent group of patients from the same centre was pooled to form an external validation set. To identify early correlates of response, the study profiled peripheral T cell receptor repertoires in patients with metastatic melanoma before and after one cycle of checkpoint inhibitor therapy.

The intended sense of this specimen's time point label: week 3, after first cycle of checkpoint inhibitor. Blood was sampled before treatment (T0) and at week 3 (W3), after the first cycle of checkpoint blockade. Except for two patients with rapid clinical progression, response was assessed 12 weeks after the first infusion by RECIST 1.1; disease control meant complete response, partial response or stable disease. Patients were excluded for prior systemic cancer treatment, concomitant immunosuppressant therapy or synchronous other active malignancies. Both bulk PBMC and plasma cell-free DNA were sequenced for TCR beta so that circulating cells and T cell turnover could be tracked. Lymphoprep and SepMate tubes were used to isolate PBMC from blood, and red cell lysis was then performed. QIAamp DNA Blood Mini kits were used to extract DNA from PBMC and sorted T cell subsets. CDR1 and CDR2, looked up from the germline V gene (reference sequence), are MNHEY and SMNVEV. From the cysteine up to the phenylalanine, the CDR3 has a length of 14 residues. Only the CDR3 part of the read is kept: 42 bases, read in frame from the first base. At the junction V is shortened by 7 bases and J by 3 bases, with 16 bases in between.

Details on this clone: Its antigen has not been determined. Within one base of it there is no much larger clone, and no base qualities were kept.

Every bulk PBMC sample was loaded with the same fixed amount of roughly 330 ng of DNA. Following the manufacturer instructions, the immunoSEQ TCRb Assay kit was used to amplify TCR beta CDR3 sequences from genomic DNA. The KAPA Library Quantification Kit for Illumina platforms was used to quantify the pooled libraries by qPCR. Sequencing of the pooled libraries was done on an Illumina NextSeq 500, with clustering at 0.6-1.1 pM. The original pipeline was this. Analysis of the TCR data relied on immunoSEQ ANALYZER and the R LymphoSeq package. A rearrangement efficiency score was calculated as productive divided by the sum of productive and non-productive CDR3 sequences. Within each patient, timepoints were compared pairwise for clonality, measured with the Gini coefficient, and for diversity, measured with the Renyi index at alpha=1. Clonal relatedness used an edit distance of 3, and repertoire similarity used the Bhattacharyya coefficient, both computed in LymphoSeq. To classify response, a linear discriminant analysis based on week-3 changes in clonality and diversity was built with the R MASS and caret packages. TCRdb holds this immuneACCESS table with in-frame rearrangements only. Some clones are missing; in checked studies, unresolved V genes explain under half, and the rest has no known cause. The D gene and trimming were derived from the DNA, and the V and J assignments and clone size from that table. The sample table lists about 11,000 clones, roughly nine tenths of them with a count of one. The biggest ten clones account for 24% of the sample.

Study-level results and caveats: The relatively small sample size was recognized as a factor that could limit how well the results generalize. Whether the T cell clones driving repertoire changes were melanoma-specific or reflected general immune activation could not be determined in the study. Patients who later achieved disease control showed a bifurcated PBMC repertoire reorganization at W3, with increased clonality or increased diversity, unlike progressors.

The chain is made from TRBV27 and TRBJ2-7, with TRBD2 as a weak D call on 6 bases. The specimen comprised blood, sampled from a patient treated with checkpoint blockade. This clonotype originated in a human donor with melanoma. The DNA sequence reads TGTGCCAGCACCTTATGGGCGGGGAGCTACGAGCAGTACTTC. It translates as CASTLWAGSYEQYF.